One T cell receptor (beta chain) is described in this entry. What it recognizes is unknown. This entry comes from a study of T cell responses to AZD1222 COVID-19 vaccine. Overall study results and limits: Nearly half of spike-specific TCRs reportedly target variant regions that are unmutated in the B.1.351 and B.1.1.7 variants. Spike-specific TCR breadth rose after two AZD1222 doses, and depth rose as well.

Per the germline V gene, CDR1 is LGHDT and CDR2 is YNNKEL (reference sequence). Unmatched junction bases numbered 5, after V lost 9 bases and J lost 6 bases. There are 13 residues in the CDR3. Profiled with immunoSEQ multiplex PCR; TCRdb holds only in-frame clones, not every one. The sample records 75,000 to 90,000 clones, 89% being singletons. The origin of this receptor is an adult in good health. Material: peripheral blood, obtained on day 0 of AZD1222 vaccination. This rearrangement joins TRBV3-1 (or the pseudogene TRBV3-2) to TRBJ2-7; TRBD2 agrees at 13 bases. The CDR3 loop is CASTSGRASEQYF. DNA for the CDR3: TGTGCCAGTACTAGCGGGAGGGCCAGCGAGCAGTACTTC.